The present TCR beta chain was sequenced within a study of CD8+ T cells in alopecia areata. Study information: Treated patients swallowed 5 to 10 mg of oral tofacitinib twice daily. A 6-month period off drug followed tofacitinib, which lasted 6 to 18 months. Study observations and caveats: Clonality was higher in lesional than normal scalp, especially in alopecia totalis/universalis.

From alopecia areata patients, lesional scalp punch biopsies and peripheral blood were collected. This clone occurred a few times. What it recognizes is unknown. Per germline, CDR1 MGHRA and CDR2 YSYEKL. The length of the CDR3 is 14 residues. Trimming cost V 4 bases and J 5 bases, with 14 bases left between them. Once RNA had been extracted, it was reverse transcribed into cDNA to act as the sequencing template. This table comes from immunoSEQ multiplex PCR, and its TCRdb copy is limited to in-frame clones, with some not included. This table holds around 120,000 clones, around two fifths found once. The sequencing sample was made of CD4+ T cells sorted from blood. The chain has TRBV4-1 and TRBJ2-5, with D possibly matching TRBD2 (5 bases). This clonotype originated in a human donor with alopecia areata. In nucleotides, the CDR3 is TGCGCCAGCAGCCTGGACTTCCTCACGGAGACCCAGTACTTC. It is translated as CASSLDFLTETQYF.